This is a list of T cell receptor beta chains from one sample in a study of CD8+ T cells in alopecia areata. Profiled with immunoSEQ multiplex PCR; TCRdb holds only in-frame clones, not every one. The sample shows about 150,000 clones, around 50% of them seen only once. Material: CD4+ T cells sorted from blood. All receptors derive from a human donor with alopecia areata. The conserved cysteine and the conserved F or W are not part of the CDR3 here. D genes are given only for firm matches. Size tells how often a clone was seen (once, few, many) or the class of an expanded clone, and some rows leave it out.

V	J	size	D	CDR3
TRBV28	TRBJ2-7	.	TRBD2	ASSFGTREQY
TRBV6-5	TRBJ1-2	.	.	ASRPRQNYGYT
TRBV7-3	TRBJ1-1	.	.	ASSSQGNTEAF
TRBV7-3	TRBJ2-1	few	TRBD2	ASSVTSGSFNEQF
TRBV5-1	TRBJ1-2	.	.	ASGLADSAHGYT
TRBV6-1	TRBJ2-7	once	TRBD2	AVQQRDYPYEQY
TRBV4-1	TRBJ2-1	.	.	ASSQPRLVRSYNEQF
TRBV9	TRBJ1-3	.	.	ASSVGFSGNTIY
TRBV6-5	TRBJ1-1	.	.	ASSWGTEAF
TRBV18	TRBJ2-5	.	.	ASSAREGPQETQY
TRBV29-1	TRBJ2-1	few	.	SVVHGSSYNEQF
TRBV5-1	TRBJ1-1	few	.	ASSLDSTEAF
TRBV18	TRBJ2-3	.	.	ASSPRGPADTQY
TRBV7-2	TRBJ1-2	few	.	ASSLIRGGYT
TRBV30	TRBJ2-7	.	.	AWRLGPEQY
TRBV6-1	TRBJ2-1	few	TRBD2	ASSVGSASGYYNEQF
TRBV29-1	TRBJ2-1	few	.	SVEDAGNEQF
TRBV18	TRBJ1-2	few	.	ASSSNRDGYT
TRBV6-5	TRBJ2-3	.	TRBD2	ASSGGGGLTDTQY
TRBV27	TRBJ2-7	once	.	ASSGQPAYEQY
TRBV7-9	TRBJ2-4	.	TRBD1	ASSPIDRARNIQY
TRBV7-3	TRBJ2-1	.	.	ASSPPGSSVEQF
TRBV30	TRBJ1-1	.	.	AWSKGPSLEAF
TRBV6-5	TRBJ1-2	once	TRBD1	ASSPLQGAGGYT
TRBV27	TRBJ2-3	.	.	ASSTTRQTQY
TRBV30	TRBJ2-1	.	TRBD2	AWSQSGIRNEQL
TRBV29-1	TRBJ2-1	few	TRBD2	SVDPSGVYNEQF
TRBV6-1	TRBJ1-5	.	TRBD1	ASRQTGVDQPQH
TRBV2	TRBJ2-7	.	TRBD2	ASMGTSGRYYEQY
TRBV25-1	TRBJ2-7	.	TRBD1	ASSGGQGDYEQY
TRBV7-2	TRBJ2-3	.	.	ASSLVGRTDTQY
TRBV11-2	TRBJ1-5	.	.	ASSLGQAPNQPQH
TRBV7-9	TRBJ1-1	few	.	ASSLELNTEAF
TRBV10-3	TRBJ2-3	.	.	AISERTDADTQY
TRBV6-5	TRBJ2-5	.	.	ASSTSLDQETQY
TRBV7-9	TRBJ2-7	few	TRBD1	ASSLGQGTSYEQY
TRBV30	TRBJ2-7	.	TRBD2	AGRELAGGEQY
TRBV7-2	TRBJ2-5	.	TRBD2	ASTGGGTPETQY
TRBV30	TRBJ2-1	.	.	AWRTGLLNNEQF